This TCR beta chain was recovered during a study of shared clonotypes between healthy human individuals. At the level of the study: Donors, aged 18 to 49, were a couple of women and three men.

Naive CD8 cells lacked CD45RO, underwent positive selection for CCR7 and left out terminally differentiated effector memory CD45RA+ cells. Each sample came from a Caucasian adult donor living in Nashville, Tennessee. This CDR3 contains 17 residues. Looked up from germline, CDR1 is LGHNA and CDR2 is YSLEER. With 3 bases clipped from V and 3 bases from J, the junction kept 7 bases outside the gene matches. Measured with immunoSEQ multiplex PCR; TCRdb has only the in-frame clones, and not every one. Altogether 1.5 million to 2.5 million clones are present, approximately 94% being singletons, with the ten largest covering 0.95% to 1.5%.

Material for sequencing was naive CD8+ T cells sorted from blood. The chain couples TRBV4-3 to TRBJ2-7, with TRBD2 matching 14 bases. The receptor was isolated from a man younger than 35 in good health. This CDR3 reads CASSQGTSGSFIYEQYF. DNA for the CDR3: TGCGCCAGCAGCCAGGGGACTAGCGGGAGTTTCATCTACGAGCAGTACTTC.